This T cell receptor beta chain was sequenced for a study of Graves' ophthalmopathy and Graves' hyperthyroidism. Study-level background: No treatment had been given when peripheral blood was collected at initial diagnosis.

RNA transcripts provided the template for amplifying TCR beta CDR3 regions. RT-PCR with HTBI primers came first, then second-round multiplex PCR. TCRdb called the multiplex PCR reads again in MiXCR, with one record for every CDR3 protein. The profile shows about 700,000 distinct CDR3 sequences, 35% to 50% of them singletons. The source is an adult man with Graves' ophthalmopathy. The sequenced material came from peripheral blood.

CDR3 region: CASSNPGGFTGELFF. In DNA, the CDR3 is TGTGCCAGCAGCAATCCAGGGGGTTTCACCGGGGAGCTGTTTTTT. The J gene is TRBJ2-2, the V gene TRBV5-4; 7 nucleotides line up with TRBD1. The CDR3 spans 15 residues. Germline V CDR1 and CDR2: SGHNT, YYREEE (reference sequence). J was trimmed by 4 bases and V by 4 bases; bases with no gene match: 7.